This T cell receptor (beta chain) was observed in a study of T cell changes during pregnancy in multiple sclerosis. This clone has a handful of counts. Germline is not matched at one junction end, which may reflect a read error. This CDR3 is 13 amino acids long. Germline V gene sequence: CDR1 SGDLS, CDR2 YYNGEE. The data were produced by immunoSEQ multiplex PCR, yet TCRdb's version contains in-frame clones alone and is incomplete. The sample contains around 50,000 clones, roughly 93% of which appear only once. The clonotype comes from a female donor with multiple sclerosis, enrolled in a pregnancy study. The sequencing used CD8+ T cells from peripheral blood mononuclear cells, collected in the second trimester of pregnancy. The gene calls are TRBV9 and TRBJ1-3; TRBD1 matches at 7 bases. The CDR3 loop is CASSTGSANTIYF. The CDR3, as DNA: TGTGCCAGCTCGACAGGGTCTGCAAACACCATATATTTT.